The 9 T cell receptor beta chains reported below all come from one sample, sequenced in a study of CD8+ T cells in alopecia areata. RNA was extracted and reverse transcribed into cDNA as the sequencing template. Sequenced by immunoSEQ multiplex PCR; TCRdb stores in-frame clones only, minus some. Of fewer than 200,000 clones detected, approximately 56% appear once; the ten largest clones hold about 15%. The sequencing here drew on CD4+ T cells sorted from blood, taken at week 0. Receptor source: a human donor with alopecia areata.

For this clone: Distinct nucleotide sequences in the sample also encode this CDR3. This rearrangement joins TRBV29-1 to TRBJ2-5, with D perhaps matching TRBD1 (5 bases). The CDR3 runs to 12 residues. V dropped 6 bases and J dropped 2 bases, with 10 bases sitting between them. Per germline, CDR1 SQVTM and CDR2 ANQGSEA. The CDR3 protein is CSVSRGQETQYF. As DNA, the CDR3 is TGCAGCGTCTCAAGGGGTCAAGAGACCCAGTACTTC.

The chain has TRBV6-5 and TRBJ1-5; D is ambiguous. V dropped 10 bases and J dropped 3 bases, with 10 bases sitting between them. This CDR3 has 12 residues. Germline CDR1 reads MNHEY; CDR2 reads SVGAGI. This chain's CDR3 is CATQEPNQPQHF. As DNA, the CDR3 is TGTGCCACCCAGGAACCCAATCAGCCCCAGCATTTT.

This clone was picked up a small number of times. V usage is TRBV28 and J usage is TRBJ2-2, with 12 bases that match TRBD2. Losses at the gene ends were 0 bases for V and 8 bases for J; bases not matched to a gene: 7. The length of the CDR3 is 17 residues. Germline V lookup: CDR1 MDHEN, CDR2 SYDVKM. DNA for the CDR3: TGTGCCAGCAGTTTATGGGTACTAGCGGGGGGCCCAGGGGAGCTGTTTTTT. It codes for CASSLWVLAGGPGELFF.

This clone was picked up a small number of times. The chain uses TRBV15 and TRBJ2-3; D might be TRBD2 (5 bases). V was trimmed by 0 bases and J by 1 base, leaving 11 bases between them. The CDR3 is made up of 16 amino acids. Germline loops: CDR1 LNHNV, CDR2 YYDKDF (reference sequence). CDR3 sequence (DNA): TGTGCCACCAGCAGAGATCGGGGATTAGGCACAGATACGCAGTATTTT. Residues: CATSRDRGLGTDTQYF.

The chain employs TRBV30 and TRBJ2-6; D remains ambiguous. The CDR3 totals 16 residues. Trimming took 0 bases from V and 0 from J, leaving 9 bases between them. Germline V gene lookup returns CDR1 GTSNPN and CDR2 SVGIG (reference sequence). CDR3 nucleotide sequence: TGTGCCTGGAGTGTCCGCGAAAACTCTGGGGCCAACGTCCTGACTTTC. This encodes CAWSVRENSGANVLTF.

This chain connects TRBV6-1 to TRBJ1-2, with D uncertain. V was trimmed by 2 bases and J by 7 bases, leaving 11 bases between them. CDR1 and CDR2 from the germline V gene are MNHNS and SASEGT. This CDR3 has 13 residues. CDR3 region: CASSESVSGGYTF. The DNA of the CDR3 is TGTGCCAGCAGTGAATCAGTCTCAGGTGGCTACACCTTC.

The gene calls are TRBV23-1 and TRBJ1-2, with D perhaps TRBD1 (6 bases). TRBV23-1 is filed as an ORF, its function uncertain. The V end was cut by 10 bases, the J end by 8 bases, with 14 bases between. CDR3 length equals 11 residues. The chain's CDR3 is CATQGQDGYTF. The CDR3, as DNA: TGCGCCACCCAGGGGCAAGACGGCTACACCTTC.

This clone was seen only once. V usage is TRBV29-1 and J usage is TRBJ2-5, with TRBD1 matching 7 bases. J lost 7 bases, V lost 0 bases, and 2 bases had no gene match. The CDR3 consists of 12 residues. Germline lookup yields CDR1 SQVTM and CDR2 ANQGSEA. CDR3 region: CSVEDRGSTQYF. CDR3 nucleotides: TGCAGCGTTGAAGACAGGGGGTCGACCCAGTACTTC.

The chain links TRBV6-5 to TRBJ1-6; the D gene is possibly TRBD1 (6 bases). The germline V gene encodes CDR1 MNHEY and CDR2 SVGAGI. The V end lost 6 bases, the J end lost 7 bases, and 10 bases lay between the germline ends. The CDR3 contains 13 residues. The CDR3 reads CASRQDSNSPLHF. The CDR3 nucleotides are TGTGCCAGCAGACAGGACAGCAATTCACCCCTCCACTTT.